What follows are 8 T cell receptor beta chains derived from one specimen sequenced in a study of T cells after yellow fever vaccination. TCRdb itself ran the 5' RACE reads through MiXCR, one entry per CDR3 protein. The sample has more than 200,000 distinct CDR3 sequences; 3.6% are singletons. Sequencing was performed on PBMCs, taken 15 days after the yellow fever booster vaccination. The receptors come from a young man who received the YFV17D yellow fever vaccine.

This clonotype has more than one count but fewer than ten. The chain couples TRBV7-3 to TRBJ2-3, with D uncertain. Between the trimmed V and J ends, which lost 5 bases and 3 bases, there was a span of 12 bases. Germline lookup yields CDR1 SGHTA and CDR2 FQGTGA. The CDR3 runs to 14 residues. The CDR3 spells CASSPGHLTDTQYF. For the CDR3, the DNA is TGTGCCAGCAGCCCGGGTCATTTGACAGATACGCAGTATTTT. The full variable domain, rest sourced from reference TRBV7-3 and TRBJ2-3, is GAGVSQTPSNKVTEKGKYVELRCDPISGHTALYWYRQSLGQGPEFLIYFQGTGAADDSGLPNDRFFAVRPEGSVSTLKIQRTERGDSAVYLCASSPGHLTDTQYFGPGTRLTVL.

This clonotype has ten or more counts. The chain combines TRBV7-9 with TRBJ2-2; no reliable D call. Germline V lookup: CDR1 SEHNR, CDR2 FQNEAQ (reference sequence). The CDR3 spans 15 residues. V lost 7 bases and J 2 bases, leaving 14 bases between the germline ends. The CDR3: CASIPRGRNTGELFF. In DNA, the CDR3 is TGTGCCAGCATCCCGAGAGGTCGCAACACCGGGGAGCTGTTTTTT.

There are many counts of this clonotype. V gene TRBV11-2 combines with J gene TRBJ2-5; D is perhaps TRBD1 (5 bases). The V end was cut by 1 base, the J end by 4 bases, with 13 bases between. This CDR3 is 15 amino acids long. Germline CDR1 SGHAT, CDR2 FQNNGV. The CDR3 DNA sequence: TGTGCCAGCAGCTTAGGACAGTGGCCAGGAGAGACCCAGTACTTC. This sequence encodes CASSLGQWPGETQYF.

This clonotype was counted many times. The J gene is TRBJ2-5, the V gene TRBV6-5, with 9 bases identical to TRBD1. The CDR3 has 15 residues. Germline V gene lookup returns CDR1 MNHEY and CDR2 SVGAGI. J gave up 2 bases and V 5 bases, and 6 bases lay outside the gene matches. The CDR3: CASSATGGRQETQYF. The CDR3 nucleotides are TGTGCCAGCAGTGCGACAGGGGGGAGGCAAGAGACCCAGTACTTC.

In this sample, this clonotype turned up many times. The chain employs TRBV20-1 and TRBJ2-1; D perhaps matches TRBD1 (5 bases). The CDR3 totals 11 residues. Trimming removed 5 bases at V and 11 bases at J, with 13 bases between. The germline gives CDR1 DFQATT, CDR2 SNEGSKA (reference sequence). The CDR3 nucleotides read TGCAGTGCTTACCGACAGATGCAGCAGTTCTTC. It yields the protein CSAYRQMQQFF.

This clonotype was counted at least ten times. J is TRBJ1-2 and V is TRBV5-1; D gene ambiguous. In germline, CDR1 is SGHRS, CDR2 YFSETQ. V was cut by 3 bases and J by 3 bases, with 15 bases left in between. The length of the CDR3 is 15 residues. The CDR3 coding sequence is TGCGCCAGCAGCTCCGGATTTGGACGGGACTATGGCTACACCTTC. It yields the protein CASSSGFGRDYGYTF.

The chain combines TRBV24-1 with TRBJ1-6, with D possibly matching TRBD1 (5 bases). Germline values: CDR1 KGHDR, CDR2 SFDVKD. The CDR3 covers 14 residues. V was clipped by 6 bases and J by 8 bases, with 13 bases between them. The CDR3, as DNA: TGTGCCACCAGTCGGGGCCAAGAAGATTCACCCCTCCACTTT. This encodes CATSRGQEDSPLHF.

This clonotype was counted ten times or more. The chain joins TRBV2 to TRBJ2-4; TRBD2 might be the D (6 bases). Germline V lookup: CDR1 SNHLY, CDR2 FYNNEI. The V end lost 4 bases, the J end lost 8 bases, and 15 bases lay between the germline ends. The length of the CDR3 is 14 residues. CDR3 protein: CASSAGYRGDIQYF. In DNA, the CDR3 is TGTGCCAGCAGTGCGGGCTATCGCGGGGACATTCAGTACTTC.